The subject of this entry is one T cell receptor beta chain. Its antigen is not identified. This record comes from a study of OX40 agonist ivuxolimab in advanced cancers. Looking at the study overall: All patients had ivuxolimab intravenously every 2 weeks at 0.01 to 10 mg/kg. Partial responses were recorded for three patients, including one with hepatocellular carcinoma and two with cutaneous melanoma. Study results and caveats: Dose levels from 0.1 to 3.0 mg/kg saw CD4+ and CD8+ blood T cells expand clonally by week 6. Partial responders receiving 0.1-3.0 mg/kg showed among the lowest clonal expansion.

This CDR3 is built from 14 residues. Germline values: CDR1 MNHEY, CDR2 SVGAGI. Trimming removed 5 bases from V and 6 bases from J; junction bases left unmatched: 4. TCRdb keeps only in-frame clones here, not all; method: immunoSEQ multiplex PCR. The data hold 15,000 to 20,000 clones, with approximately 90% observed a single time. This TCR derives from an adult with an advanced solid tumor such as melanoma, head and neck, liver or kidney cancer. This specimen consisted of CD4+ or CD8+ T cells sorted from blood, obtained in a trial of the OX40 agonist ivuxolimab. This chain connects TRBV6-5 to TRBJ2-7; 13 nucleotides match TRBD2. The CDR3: CASSTGLAGSEQYF. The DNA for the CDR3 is TGTGCCAGCAGTACGGGACTAGCGGGAAGCGAGCAGTACTTC.